A selection of T cell receptor beta chains follows, all from one sample in a study of T cell repertoires in cytomegalovirus infection. In TCRdb, the reads were re-called with MiXCR into one record per CDR3 protein. The repertoire holds about 230,000 distinct CDR3 sequences, with 6% to 8% as singletons. Sequencing was done on a sample of PBMCs. These receptors were collected from a human donor in good health (CMV status not recorded). Some clones in this sample may be carry-over from other donors' samples. CDR3s leave out the opening cysteine and the closing phenylalanine or tryptophan. The order of the fields is J gene, clone size, V gene, CDR3 protein. Clone size is given for some rows only: seen once, a few or many times, or a class if the clone is expanded.

>TRBJ1-1|-|TRBV30
AWSAPGIPNTEAF
>TRBJ2-2|many|TRBV7-8
ASSNPGLVANTGELF
>TRBJ1-2|-|TRBV5-5
ASSFPGNRLGYT
>TRBJ2-2|many|TRBV4-3
ASSHSTANTGELF
>TRBJ2-3|many|TRBV6-5
ASGEEAGGPRY
>TRBJ2-7|many|TRBV7-2
ASSLEGQGVYEQY
>TRBJ2-7|many|TRBV20-1
SASISGGTLFYEQY
>TRBJ2-1|many|TRBV6-1
ASRTDRVWSNEQF
>TRBJ2-1|many|TRBV27
ASGQILDEQF
>TRBJ2-3|many|TRBV7-2
ASRTGPGRTDTQY
>TRBJ2-7|many|TRBV3-1
ASSTAGRYYEQY
>TRBJ2-6|many|TRBV7-2
ASSSGGSGANVLT
>TRBJ1-2|few|TRBV10-2
ASSESTRGGAYGYT
>TRBJ2-2|many|TRBV7-2
ASSSGFSPGELF
>TRBJ2-1|many|TRBV7-2
ASSSSVGGLANEF
>TRBJ1-5|many|TRBV20-1
SALRRDSGNQPQH
>TRBJ2-7|many|TRBV20-1
SARAMDGFGDEQY
>TRBJ1-5|many|TRBV2
ASRRDSNQPQH
>TRBJ1-4|many|TRBV7-2
ASSLWAIRSNEKLF
>TRBJ1-1|many|TRBV14
ASRYRRGTEAF
>TRBJ1-3|many|TRBV11-1
ASSFSGISGNTIY
>TRBJ2-1|many|TRBV9
ASSFNRDVGGNEQF
>TRBJ1-6|many|TRBV12-3/TRBV12-4
ASSRPGTGGDSPLH
>TRBJ2-2|many|TRBV7-9
ASSLWGRGTGELF
>TRBJ1-1|many|TRBV7-3
ASSQDPPTEAF
>TRBJ2-7|many|TRBV28
ASSTQDRGPSYEQY
>TRBJ1-1|many|TRBV7-3
ASRATGTEAF
>TRBJ2-5|many|TRBV7-9
ASSFGPFQETQY
>TRBJ2-2|many|TRBV18
ASSQRQQSTGELF
>TRBJ2-3|many|TRBV7-2
ASSLDGDSTDTQY
>TRBJ2-6|many|TRBV18
ASSPPGRGNSGANVLT
>TRBJ2-7|many|TRBV6-2/TRBV6-3
ASRGTGTYEQY
>TRBJ1-1|many|TRBV12-3/TRBV12-4
ASSFTGVTEAF
>TRBJ1-6|many|TRBV20-1
SAPIGGKNSPLH
>TRBJ2-1|many|TRBV7-2
ASSPGRGYNEQF
>TRBJ2-7|few|TRBV29-1
SVEGQGEVYEQY
>TRBJ2-1|many|TRBV7-2
ASKRGTNNEQF
>TRBJ1-1|many|TRBV12-3/TRBV12-4
ASSLGQIGTEAF
>TRBJ1-4|many|TRBV20-1
SAREDRGGLEKLF
>TRBJ2-5|-|TRBV28
ASGFGTAQETQY
>TRBJ2-3|many|TRBV28
ASSPLAGAQY
>TRBJ1-2|many|TRBV11-2
ASSPQGAGGYT
>TRBJ1-5|many|TRBV7-2
ASSSKSNQPQH
>TRBJ2-2|many|TRBV7-2
ASSFRPSRSGELF
>TRBJ2-1|many|TRBV7-2
ASSKPSYNEQF
>TRBJ1-5|many|TRBV20-1
SARANVGDLDDQPQH
>TRBJ1-5|many|TRBV12-3/TRBV12-4
ASSLRVGGNQPQH
>TRBJ2-7|many|TRBV6-2/TRBV6-3
ASSYSGTAYEQY
>TRBJ2-6|many|TRBV14
ASSRRFSGANVLT
>TRBJ1-6|many|TRBV7-2
ASSSYRVTNSPLH
>TRBJ1-1|many|TRBV20-1
SARDSDLNTEAF
>TRBJ1-1|many|TRBV19
ASSIKSPQGSPEAF
>TRBJ1-2|many|TRBV7-2
ASSLSGTAYGYT
>TRBJ2-1|many|TRBV7-8
ASRPGGEYNEQF